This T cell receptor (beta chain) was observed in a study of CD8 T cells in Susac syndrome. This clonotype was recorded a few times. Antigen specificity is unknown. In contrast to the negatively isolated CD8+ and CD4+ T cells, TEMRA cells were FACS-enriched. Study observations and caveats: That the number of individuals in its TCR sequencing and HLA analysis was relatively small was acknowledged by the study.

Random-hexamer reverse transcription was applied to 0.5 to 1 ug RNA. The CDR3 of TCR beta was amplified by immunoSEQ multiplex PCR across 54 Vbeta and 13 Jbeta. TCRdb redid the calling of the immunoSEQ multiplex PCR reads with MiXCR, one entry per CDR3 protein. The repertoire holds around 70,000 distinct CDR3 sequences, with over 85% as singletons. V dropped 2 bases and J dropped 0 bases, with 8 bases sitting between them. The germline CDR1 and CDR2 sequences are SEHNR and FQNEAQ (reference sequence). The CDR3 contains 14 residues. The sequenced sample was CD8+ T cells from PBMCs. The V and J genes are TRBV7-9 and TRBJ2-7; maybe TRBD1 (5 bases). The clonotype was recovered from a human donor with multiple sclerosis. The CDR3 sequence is CASSLQGLSYEQYF. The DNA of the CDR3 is TGTGCCAGCAGCTTACAGGGCCTCTCCTACGAGCAGTACTTC. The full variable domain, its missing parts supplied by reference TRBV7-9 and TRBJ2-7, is DTGVSQNPRHKITKRGQNVTFRCDPISEHNRLYWYRQTLGQGPEFLTYFQNEAQLEKSRLLSDRFSAERPKGSFSTLEIQRTEQGDSAMYLCASSLQGLSYEQYFGPGTRLTVT.